One T cell receptor beta chain is described in this entry. Measured with immunoSEQ multiplex PCR; TCRdb has only the in-frame clones, and not every one. The data hold 95,000 or so clones, with roughly 95% observed a single time. This sample was taken from a study of technical replicates of blood from several donors. Trimming stripped 5 bases from V and 1 base from J, with 12 bases between. Per germline, CDR1 MNHEY and CDR2 SMNVEV (reference sequence). The CDR3 is 15 amino acids. The V and J genes are TRBV27 and TRBJ1-5, with D possibly being TRBD1 (5 bases). The sequenced sample was T cells isolated from PBMCs. This TCR was recovered from a human donor in good health. CDR3 bases: TGTGCCAGCAGTGGCGGGACGGGGAGCAATCAGCCCCAGCATTTT. This translates into CASSGGTGSNQPQHF.